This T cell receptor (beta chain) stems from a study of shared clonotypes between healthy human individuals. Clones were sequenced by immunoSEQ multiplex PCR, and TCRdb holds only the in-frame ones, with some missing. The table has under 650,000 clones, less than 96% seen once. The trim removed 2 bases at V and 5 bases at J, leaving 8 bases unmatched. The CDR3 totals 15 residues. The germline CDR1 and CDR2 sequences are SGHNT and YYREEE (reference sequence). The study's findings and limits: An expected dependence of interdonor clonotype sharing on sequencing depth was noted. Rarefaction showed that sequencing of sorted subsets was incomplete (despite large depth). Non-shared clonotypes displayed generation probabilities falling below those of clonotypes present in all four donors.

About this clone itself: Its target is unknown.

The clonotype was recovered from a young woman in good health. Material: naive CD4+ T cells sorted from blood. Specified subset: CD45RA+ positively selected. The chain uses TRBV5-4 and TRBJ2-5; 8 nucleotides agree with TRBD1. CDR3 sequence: CASSLKKTGVETQYF. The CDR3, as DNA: TGTGCCAGCAGCTTAAAGAAGACAGGGGTTGAGACCCAGTACTTC. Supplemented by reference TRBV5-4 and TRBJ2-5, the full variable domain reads ETGVTQSPTHLIKTRGQQVTLRCSSQSGHNTVSWYQQALGQGPQFIFQYYREEENGRGNFPPRFSGLQFPNYSSELNVNALELDDSALYLCASSLKKTGVETQYFGPGTRLLVL.